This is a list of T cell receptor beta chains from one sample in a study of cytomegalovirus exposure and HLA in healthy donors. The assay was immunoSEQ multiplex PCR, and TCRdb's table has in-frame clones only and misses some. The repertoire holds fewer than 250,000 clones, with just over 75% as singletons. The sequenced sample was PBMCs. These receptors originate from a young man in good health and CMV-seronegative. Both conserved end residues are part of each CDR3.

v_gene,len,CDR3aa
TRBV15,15,CATSTIAGFGYGYTF
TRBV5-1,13,CASSLASGSEAFF
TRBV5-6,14,CASSRQGIDQPQHF
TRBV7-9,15,CASSLSGSGTGELFF
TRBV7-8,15,CASSPTSGTNYGYTF
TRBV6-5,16,CASSYSGSRAWGEQFF
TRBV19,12,CASIQGNTEAFF
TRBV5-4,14,CASSLIQGQETQYF
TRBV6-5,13,CASSWGTRVRAFF
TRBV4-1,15,CASTSSGRGADTQYF
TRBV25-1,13,CASSEYEGGEQYF
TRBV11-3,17,CASSLGAREVPAGELFF
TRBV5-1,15,CASSWGQAINYGYTF
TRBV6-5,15,CASSYSTGAGNTIYF
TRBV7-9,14,CASSLVGAPYEQYF
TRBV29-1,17,CSATGGPGGVGDTEAFF
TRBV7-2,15,CASSFRTADNSPLHF
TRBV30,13,CAWSRDRGETQYF
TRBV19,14,CASSILAGKDEQYF
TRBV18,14,CASSPGAFNTEAFF
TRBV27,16,CASSLSAGGLGREQYF
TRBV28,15,CASRKQGAFSYEQYF
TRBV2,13,CASAAGTSDTQYF
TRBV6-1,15,CASSGSRQGRNTIYF
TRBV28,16,CANSPIAGGVTDTQYF
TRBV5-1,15,CASSLDGTGIYEQYF
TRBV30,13,CAWSADSFTEAFF
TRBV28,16,CASSFLTPSSGNTIYF
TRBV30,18,CAWSVRLWSAVTNTEAFF
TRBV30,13,CAWGTGREEPQHF
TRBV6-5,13,CASSPGWGQPQHF
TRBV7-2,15,CASSIRTTVGEKLFF
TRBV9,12,CASSGAADTQYF
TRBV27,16,CASSLSAGFMNTEAFF